The 25 T cell receptor beta chains listed next were all sequenced from one sample in a study of OX40 agonist ivuxolimab in advanced cancers. Profiled with immunoSEQ multiplex PCR; TCRdb holds only in-frame clones, not every one. Of 45,000 to 60,000 clones in the sample, almost 90% were seen once. The specimen was CD4+ or CD8+ T cells sorted from blood, collected in a trial of the OX40 agonist ivuxolimab. The receptor source for this set is an adult with an advanced solid tumor such as melanoma, head and neck, liver or kidney cancer.

The CDR3 sequence: CASSLGGAKNIQYF. CDR3 bases: TGTGCCAGCAGCTTGGGAGGAGCCAAAAACATTCAGTACTTC. The V gene is TRBV11-3, the J gene TRBJ2-4; possibly TRBD2 for D (6 bases). V lost 3 bases and J lost 0, with 6 bases in between. The CDR3 totals 14 residues. Germline values: CDR1 SGHNT, CDR2 YENEEA. Based on the CDR3 plus reference TRBV11-3 and TRBJ2-4, the full variable domain is EAGVVQSPRYKIIEKKQPVAFWCNPISGHNTLYWYLQNLGQGPELLIRYENEEAVDDSQLPKDRFSAERLKGVDSTLKIQPAELGDSAVYLCASSLGGAKNIQYFGAGTRLSVL.

The CDR3 region has the DNA TGTGCCAGCAGCATTCGGGGACTAGCGGCTTCGGATGAGCAGTTCTTC. Encoded protein: CASSIRGLAASDEQFF. This chain connects TRBV11-1 to TRBJ2-1; 11 positions match TRBD2. The V and J ends lost 5 bases and 8 bases, in that order; junction bases with no gene match: 11. This CDR3 comprises 16 residues. Germline V gene data show CDR1 as SGHAT and CDR2 as FQDESV (reference sequence).

The rearrangement links TRBV6-6 to TRBJ1-2; no firm D call. Trimming stripped 5 bases from V and 4 bases from J, with 11 bases between. Germline assignment: CDR1 MNHNY and CDR2 SVGAGI (reference sequence). This CDR3 contains 13 residues. The CDR3 sequence: CASSLDGIYGYTF. As DNA, the CDR3 is TGTGCCAGCAGTCTGGACGGGATCTATGGCTACACCTTC.

The chain carries TRBV5-1 and TRBJ2-3; the match to TRBD2 covers 8 bases. V shed 4 bases, J shed 3 bases, and the junction held 10 bases outside the gene matches. The CDR3 covers 16 residues. CDR1 and CDR2 (germline): SGHRS, YFSETQ. CDR3 DNA sequence: TGCGCCAGCAGCCCCGGGGTAGCGGGACCTACAGATACGCAGTATTTT. As protein: CASSPGVAGPTDTQYF.

This chain connects TRBV2 to TRBJ1-2; D not certain. This CDR3 has 14 amino acids. Trimming took off 7 bases at V and 6 bases at J, with 18 bases between the two ends. Per germline, CDR1 SNHLY and CDR2 FYNNEI. The CDR3 protein is CASILTGPRNGYTF. Here the CDR3 DNA reads TGTGCCAGCATTCTGACGGGCCCCCGGAATGGCTACACCTTC.

V usage is TRBV6-6 and J usage is TRBJ1-1; D remains unclear. The CDR3 loop spans 13 amino acids. V lost 6 bases, J lost 0 bases, and 8 bases lay in between. The germline V gene has CDR1 MNHNY and CDR2 SVGAGI (reference sequence). CDR3 residues: CASRTTVNTEAFF. CDR3 DNA: TGTGCCAGCAGAACCACGGTGAACACTGAAGCTTTCTTT.

The chain combines TRBV5-1 with TRBJ1-1, with a weak D call TRBD1 (5 bases). CDR1 and CDR2 from the germline V gene are SGHRS and YFSETQ. The germline V and J ends were trimmed by 2 bases and 1 base, with 9 bases remaining between them. CDR3 length: 14 residues. The CDR3 protein is CASSLLTGNTEAFF. CDR3 sequence (DNA): TGCGCCAGCAGCTTACTAACAGGGAACACTGAAGCTTTCTTT.

This rearrangement joins TRBV19 to TRBJ1-1; D not resolved. Germline assignment: CDR1 LNHDA and CDR2 SQIVND (reference sequence). V was clipped by 5 bases and J by 1 base, with 14 bases between them. The length of the CDR3 is 15 residues. The CDR3 region has the DNA TGTGCCAGTAGTTCAATCGGCTCTTGGAACACTGAAGCTTTCTTT. This gives the protein CASSSIGSWNTEAFF.

The CDR3 loop is CASSSAPGSGIQYF. The CDR3 nucleotides are TGTGCCAGCAGTTCCGCCCCAGGGAGCGGCATTCAGTACTTC. The rearrangement joins TRBV6-6 to TRBJ2-4; D possibly matches TRBD1 or TRBD2 (5 bases each). CDR3 length: 14 amino acids. Germline values: CDR1 MNHNY, CDR2 SVGAGI (reference sequence). Trimming stripped 4 bases from V and 9 bases from J, with 16 bases between.

The rearrangement links TRBV11-1 to TRBJ1-4; D not resolved. The CDR3 spans 14 residues. The germline gives CDR1 SGHAT, CDR2 FQDESV (reference sequence). V was clipped by 1 base and J by 7 bases, with 10 bases between them. The CDR3 DNA sequence: TGTGCCAGCAGCTTAGAAGGATCGCGTGAAAAACTGTTTTTT. Translating it yields CASSLEGSREKLFF.

Only a few counts were recorded for this clone. V gene TRBV7-9 combines with J gene TRBJ1-1, with D hard to call. CDR1 is SEHNR, CDR2 FQNEAQ, per germline (reference sequence). CDR3 length equals 12 residues. Trimming shortened V by 6 bases and J by 0 bases, and 5 bases separated the two germline ends. The CDR3 nucleotides read TGTGCCAGCAGTACACTGAACACTGAAGCTTTCTTT. Translation: CASSTLNTEAFF.

The chain carries TRBV6-5 and TRBJ1-2, with 9 bases that match TRBD1. The J segment lost 4 bases and the V segment lost 5 bases, leaving 5 bases of the junction unmatched. The CDR3 sequence is 14 residues long. In germline, CDR1 is MNHEY, CDR2 SVGAGI. CDR3 sequence (DNA): TGTGCCAGCAGTGCGACAGGGGGATTCTATGGCTACACCTTC. Its protein product is CASSATGGFYGYTF.

V usage is TRBV29-1 and J usage is TRBJ2-2; 7 positions agree with TRBD1. The junction had 17 bases not matched to a gene; V was cut back by 4 bases and J by 6 bases. This CDR3 has 17 residues. Germline V gene sequence: CDR1 SQVTM, CDR2 ANQGSEA. The CDR3 reads CSVALLPRGIWPGELFF. The CDR3, as DNA: TGCAGCGTTGCACTCCTCCCCAGGGGGATTTGGCCCGGGGAGCTGTTTTTT.

The rearrangement uses TRBV25-1 and TRBJ1-5; D uncertain. This CDR3 is built from 14 residues. V was shortened by 6 bases and J by 3 bases, with 12 bases between the two germline ends. Germline V CDR1 and CDR2: MGHDK, SYGVNS. The CDR3 protein is CASSPGGFNQPQHF. As DNA, the CDR3 is TGTGCCAGCAGCCCTGGCGGATTCAATCAGCCCCAGCATTTT.

The rearrangement links TRBV7-2 to TRBJ2-1; 9 nucleotides align to TRBD2. Germline trimming cut 5 bases from V and 6 bases from J; bases unmatched to any gene: 11. The CDR3 spans 16 residues. Germline V gene sequence: CDR1 SGHTA, CDR2 FQGNSA. The CDR3 reads CASSPMWLAGSNEQFF. CDR3 in DNA: TGTGCCAGCAGCCCTATGTGGCTAGCGGGGTCCAATGAGCAGTTCTTC.

The chain recombines TRBV28 with TRBJ2-5; 7 bases match TRBD2. The CDR3 has 14 residues. The V and J ends lost 6 bases and 5 bases, in that order; junction bases with no gene match: 9. Germline loops: CDR1 MDHEN, CDR2 SYDVKM. CDR3 nucleotide sequence: TGTGCCAGCAGCCCCCTTTGGGGGGGGGAGACCCAGTACTTC. This sequence encodes CASSPLWGGETQYF.

The chain combines TRBV30 with TRBJ1-1; a weak D match, TRBD1 (6 bases). V lost 4 bases and J 4 bases, leaving 13 bases between the germline ends. Germline loops: CDR1 GTSNPN, CDR2 SVGIG (reference sequence). This CDR3 has 13 amino acids. DNA of the CDR3: TGTGCCTGGAACAAGGGGGTGGGCACTGAAGCTTTCTTT. Its translation: CAWNKGVGTEAFF. The full variable domain, rest sourced from reference TRBV30 and TRBJ1-1, is SQTIHQWPATLVQPVGSPLSLECTVEGTSNPNLYWYRQAAGRGLQLLFYSVGIGQISSEVPQNLSASRPQDRQFILSSKKLLLSDSGFYLCAWNKGVGTEAFFGQGTRLTVV.

J is TRBJ1-2 and V is TRBV11-3; D gene uncertain. The V gene lost 4 bases and the J gene lost 4 bases, with 10 bases spanning the gap. The length of the CDR3 is 13 residues. Germline loops: CDR1 SGHNT, CDR2 YENEEA. The CDR3 DNA is TGTGCCAGCAGCTGGGCCCAGGCCTATGGCTACACCTTC. It is translated as CASSWAQAYGYTF.

V is TRBV19 and J is TRBJ2-6; D remains unclear. This CDR3 has 15 amino acids. The V gene's germline CDR1 is LNHDA and CDR2 SQIVND (reference sequence). V was clipped by 3 bases and J by 0 bases, with 6 bases between them. CDR3: CASSIRGSGANVLTF. CDR3 bases: TGTGCCAGTAGTATTCGAGGCTCTGGGGCCAACGTCCTGACTTTC.

In DNA, the CDR3 is TGTGCTAGTGGTTTGTCCCGGGACCAGCCCCAGCATTTT. This encodes CASGLSRDQPQHF. The rearrangement links TRBV12-5 to TRBJ1-5; maybe TRBD1 (5 bases). CDR3 length: 13 residues. The V gene lost 2 bases and the J gene lost 7 bases, with 9 bases spanning the gap. Per germline, CDR1 LGHNT and CDR2 FRNRAP.

This rearrangement joins TRBV5-4 to TRBJ2-5; 8 bases are shared with TRBD2. J lost 2 bases, V lost 4 bases, and 7 bases had no gene match. There are 15 residues in the CDR3. From germline, CDR1 is SGHNT and CDR2 YYREEE (reference sequence). DNA of the CDR3: TGTGCCAGCAGCGAGCCGGCTAGCGGGCAAGAGACCCAGTACTTC. Its translation: CASSEPASGQETQYF.

This rearrangement joins TRBV5-1 to TRBJ2-5; 7 bases agree with TRBD1. The V gene's germline CDR1 is SGHRS and CDR2 YFSETQ. With V trimmed by 3 bases and J by 2 bases, 10 bases remained unmatched. This CDR3 region has 16 residues. The CDR3 sequence is CASSSQGVGGQETQYF. The CDR3 bases are TGCGCCAGCAGCTCCCAGGGGGTTGGCGGTCAAGAGACCCAGTACTTC.

The J gene is TRBJ2-7, the V gene TRBV7-3; 11 bases map to TRBD2. CDR1 is SGHTA and CDR2 is FQGTGA in the germline V gene. Losses at the gene ends were 5 bases for V and 1 base for J; bases not matched to a gene: 16. This CDR3 is 19 amino acids long. CDR3 coding DNA: TGTGCCAGCAGCCTAGAAGCTGATAGCGGGAGGGTTTTGTCCTACGAGCAGTACTTC. Protein sequence: CASSLEADSGRVLSYEQYF.

The chain is built from TRBV7-2 and TRBJ2-5; D might be TRBD2 (5 bases). V was cut by 5 bases and J by 3 bases, with 7 bases left in between. The CDR3 is 12 amino acids. Germline V gene data show CDR1 as SGHTA and CDR2 as FQGNSA. The CDR3 sequence: CASSRGEETQYF. The CDR3 nucleotides read TGTGCCAGCAGCCGGGGAGAAGAGACCCAGTACTTC.

The V gene is TRBV10-3, the J gene TRBJ1-2, with no clear D. The CDR3 spans 15 residues. The V gene lost 4 bases and the J gene lost 0 bases, with 12 bases spanning the gap. CDR1 ENHRY and CDR2 SYGVKD come from the germline V gene. The CDR3 reads CAISVGLTTNYGYTF. CDR3 nucleotides: TGTGCCATCAGTGTAGGCTTGACAACTAACTATGGCTACACCTTC.